The 6 T cell receptor beta chains in this list originate from one sample, sequenced in a study of long-term antiretroviral therapy in people with HIV. The run of the v3.0 immunoSEQ assay was at survey level. Some clones are missing from TCRdb's copy, which holds only in-frame ones; the method was immunoSEQ multiplex PCR. The sample shows about 24,000 clones, about four fifths of them seen only once. The input for sequencing was unsorted PBMCs, taken at the start of antiretroviral therapy, before treatment. These receptors were collected from a young woman with HIV.

The chain uses TRBV7-9 and TRBJ2-7; D gene unclear. This CDR3 is 12 amino acids long. V lost 1 base to trimming and J lost 6 bases, with 7 bases between them. Looked up from germline, CDR1 is SEHNR and CDR2 is FQNEAQ (reference sequence). CDR3 amino acids: CASSLVGAEQYF. CDR3 nucleotide sequence: TGTGCCAGCAGCTTAGTAGGCGCCGAGCAGTACTTC.

The chain recombines TRBV18 with TRBJ2-1, with TRBD2 matching 7 bases. CDR1 and CDR2 (germline): KGHSH, LQKENI. This CDR3 is 16 amino acids long. With 5 bases clipped from V and 0 bases from J, the junction kept 7 bases outside the gene matches. The CDR3 coding sequence is TGTGCCAGCTCAGTTCTTTCTAGCGGCTCCTACAATGAGCAGTTCTTC. Amino acids: CASSVLSSGSYNEQFF.

The rearrangement uses TRBV21-1 and TRBJ2-2; the D call of TRBD2 is as the table states it, not checked on the DNA. TRBV21-1 constitutes a pseudogene. The CDR3 spans 19 residues. CDR3 in amino acids: CASSTCLSELAGEPGELFF. The CDR3 nucleotides read TGTGCCAGCAGCACTTGCCTCTCCGAACTAGCGGGTGAACCCGGGGAGCTGTTTTTT.

V usage is TRBV5-5 and J usage is TRBJ1-2; TRBD1 matches 8 bases. Germline V lookup: CDR1 SGHKS, CDR2 YYEKEE (reference sequence). The length of the CDR3 is 12 residues. With 4 bases clipped from V and 6 bases from J, the junction kept 2 bases outside the gene matches. As DNA, the CDR3 is TGTGCCAGCAGCAAGGACAGGGATGGCTACACCTTC. It specifies CASSKDRDGYTF.

The chain employs TRBV5-6 and TRBJ1-1, with 8 bases aligning to TRBD1. V gave up 4 bases and J gave up 6 bases; unmatched junction bases: 5. This CDR3 has 13 residues. In germline, CDR1 is SGHDT, CDR2 YYEEEE. The CDR3 loop is CASSRDRMAEAFF. CDR3 nucleotide sequence: TGTGCCAGCAGCCGGGACAGGATGGCTGAAGCTTTCTTT. Full variable domain (remainder filled in from reference TRBV5-6 and TRBJ1-1): DAGVTQSPTHLIKTRGQQVTLRCSPKSGHDTVSWYQQALGQGPQFIFQYYEEEERQRGNFPDRFSGHQFPNYSSELNVNALLLGDSALYLCASSRDRMAEAFFGQGTRLTVV.

The chain links TRBV9 to TRBJ2-3; unclear D gene. The V end lost 6 bases, the J end lost 5 bases, and 13 bases lay between the germline ends. Germline lookup yields CDR1 SGDLS and CDR2 YYNGEE. The CDR3 consists of 13 residues. The CDR3 nucleotides read TGTGCCAGCAATAGTGGGCCCCAAGATACGCAGTATTTT. The encoded protein is CASNSGPQDTQYF.